The entry below gives a single T cell receptor beta chain sequence along with its context. V was cut by 0 bases and J by 6 bases, with 11 bases left in between. Germline V lookup: CDR1 LGHNA, CDR2 YNFKEQ. The CDR3 is 15 residues long. The table came from immunoSEQ multiplex PCR; TCRdb's copy has only in-frame clones and leaves some out. The data show tens of thousands of clones, approximately 87% seen once. The sample is drawn from a study of T cell changes during pregnancy in multiple sclerosis. This chain connects TRBV4-2 to TRBJ2-2; tentative D call: TRBD2 (5 bases). The specimen comprised CD8+ T cells from peripheral blood mononuclear cells, sampled after pregnancy. The clonotype originates from a female donor with multiple sclerosis, enrolled in a pregnancy study. The CDR3 spells CASSQEGRVAGELFF. The DNA for the CDR3 is TGTGCCAGCAGCCAAGAAGGGCGGGTTGCCGGGGAGCTGTTTTTT.